This T cell receptor (beta chain) was sequenced during a study of shared clonotypes between healthy human individuals. In replicate PCRs of sorted subsets, approximately 200 ng DNA, tens of thousands of T cell genomes, was used. Some clones are missing from TCRdb's copy, which holds only in-frame ones; the method was immunoSEQ multiplex PCR. This sample has around 980,000 clones, with around 82% found just once. This CDR3 comprises 14 residues. Germline V gene sequence: CDR1 SEHNR, CDR2 FQNEAQ (reference sequence). With V trimmed by 2 bases and J by 7 bases, 4 bases remained unmatched. The rearrangement joins TRBV7-9 to TRBJ1-5; TRBD1 aligns across 8 bases. The clonotype originates from a man younger than 30 in good health. Some clones in this sample may be carry-over from other donors' samples. Sequencing was done on a sample of memory CD4+ T cells from PBMCs. Subset reported: CD45RA-negative fraction. The CDR3 sequence is CASSLQGANQPQHF. As DNA, the CDR3 is TGTGCCAGCAGCTTACAGGGGGCTAACCAGCCCCAGCATTTT.